This is a list of T cell receptor beta chains from one sample in a study of blood T cell repertoires in COVID-19. The method was immunoSEQ multiplex PCR; TCRdb's version includes in-frame clones alone and lacks a portion of them. The sample contains almost 400,000 clones, under 90% of which appear only once. Sequencing input: PBMCs or T cells enriched from blood (not recorded which). The receptors derive from a woman in her twenties or thirties who had recovered from COVID-19. CDR3s include the opening cysteine and the closing phenylalanine or tryptophan. The order of the fields is CDR3 DNA, CDR3 protein, V gene, clone size, CDR3 length, J gene, D gene. The D gene is left open where the match is weak. A clone size is listed for some rows: how often the clone was seen (once, few, many), or a class if it is expanded.

DNA: TGTGCCAGCAGCCCCTGGAGCACGAACACTGAAGCTTTCTTT; CDR3: CASSPWSTNTEAFF; V: TRBV11-2; size: -; length: 14; J: TRBJ1-1; D: -
DNA: TGTGCCAGCAGTCAGCCGGGACAGGGGTCTTCACCCCTCCACTTT; CDR3: CASSQPGQGSSPLHF; V: TRBV6-5; size: -; length: 15; J: TRBJ1-6; D: TRBD1
DNA: TGTGCCAGCAGCTTCCGGACAGGACCGAACACTGAAGCTTTCTTT; CDR3: CASSFRTGPNTEAFF; V: TRBV11-2; size: -; length: 15; J: TRBJ1-1; D: TRBD1
DNA: TGTGCCAGCAGCGTAGCCGGGACAGGGGGCTGGAACACTGAAGCTTTCTTT; CDR3: CASSVAGTGGWNTEAFF; V: TRBV9; size: -; length: 17; J: TRBJ1-1; D: TRBD1
DNA: TGTGCCAGCAGTCCCCCGCCAGGTAGCTCCTACAATGAGCAGTTCTTC; CDR3: CASSPPPGSSYNEQFF; V: TRBV28; size: -; length: 16; J: TRBJ2-1; D: -
DNA: TGTGCCTGGAGAGTTGGGGGGTTCGCTGAAGCTTTCTTT; CDR3: CAWRVGGFAEAFF; V: TRBV30; size: -; length: 13; J: TRBJ1-1; D: -
DNA: TGTGCCTGGAGTCTCCCCCCGGTGTCTGAAGCTTTCTTT; CDR3: CAWSLPPVSEAFF; V: TRBV30; size: -; length: 13; J: TRBJ1-1; D: -
DNA: TGTGCCAGCAGCCACGGGGGTAGCGGGGAAAATGAGCAGTTCTTC; CDR3: CASSHGGSGENEQFF; V: TRBV11-3; size: -; length: 15; J: TRBJ2-1; D: TRBD2
DNA: TGTGCCAGCAGCGTAGTCCTAAACTATGGCTACACCTTC; CDR3: CASSVVLNYGYTF; V: TRBV9; size: once; length: 13; J: TRBJ1-2; D: -
DNA: TGTGCCAGCAGCTCTAGCGGGGGAAGCGACAATGAGCAGTTCTTC; CDR3: CASSSSGGSDNEQFF; V: TRBV7-3; size: -; length: 15; J: TRBJ2-1; D: TRBD2
DNA: TGTGCCAGCAGTCTTCCGGCGACAGGGGAGCGTTGGAGCACTGAAGCTTTCTTT; CDR3: CASSLPATGERWSTEAFF; V: TRBV28; size: -; length: 18; J: TRBJ1-1; D: TRBD1
DNA: TGTGCCAGTACCCAGCGCGGGGCTGCCGCGGGCAATGAGCAGTTCTTC; CDR3: CASTQRGAAAGNEQFF; V: TRBV19; size: once; length: 16; J: TRBJ2-1; D: -
DNA: TGTGCCAGCAGCGTAGGGACAGGGGGGACCGGGGAGCTGTTTTTT; CDR3: CASSVGTGGTGELFF; V: TRBV7-9; size: many; length: 15; J: TRBJ2-2; D: TRBD1
DNA: TGTGCCAGCAGCGCGGCTCTAGCTTTCCCCGCAGATACGCAGTATTTT; CDR3: CASSAALAFPADTQYF; V: TRBV11-2; size: -; length: 16; J: TRBJ2-3; D: -
DNA: TGTGCCACCAGCAGAGACCTCAGCGGGGAAAATCAGCCCCAGCATTTT; CDR3: CATSRDLSGENQPQHF; V: TRBV15; size: once; length: 16; J: TRBJ1-5; D: -
DNA: TGTGCCAGCAGGCAGGACCAAGAGACCCAGTACTTC; CDR3: CASRQDQETQYF; V: TRBV2; size: -; length: 12; J: TRBJ2-5; D: -
DNA: TGTGCCAGCACGGACAGGGGGGACAATCAGCCCCAGCATTTT; CDR3: CASTDRGDNQPQHF; V: TRBV6-5; size: -; length: 14; J: TRBJ1-5; D: TRBD1
DNA: TGTGCCAGTAGAAAACAGGGGGAGCAGCCCCAGCATTTT; CDR3: CASRKQGEQPQHF; V: TRBV19; size: -; length: 13; J: TRBJ1-5; D: TRBD1
DNA: TGTGCCAGCAAAAAGGGACAGATTTCCTACATTCAGTACTTC; CDR3: CASKKGQISYIQYF; V: TRBV27; size: once; length: 14; J: TRBJ2-4; D: TRBD1
DNA: TGCGCCAGCAGCCTGTTCGAGACGTTAAGCGGGAGTTCTCTCTCCTACAATGAGCAGTTCTTC; CDR3: CASSLFETLSGSSLSYNEQFF; V: TRBV5-1; size: -; length: 21; J: TRBJ2-1; D: TRBD2
DNA: TGCAGCGTTCGGGAAGGGGGTCAGCCCCAGCATTTT; CDR3: CSVREGGQPQHF; V: TRBV29-1; size: -; length: 12; J: TRBJ1-5; D: -
DNA: TGTGCCAGCAGCTTCAGACCGGGACAGGGATCGTCGGGCGGTGAAGCTTTCTTT; CDR3: CASSFRPGQGSSGGEAFF; V: TRBV7-9; size: -; length: 18; J: TRBJ1-1; D: TRBD1
DNA: TGCGCCAGCAGTGAGAGTGCTACGGTCACAGATACGCAGTATTTT; CDR3: CASSESATVTDTQYF; V: TRBV10-1; size: -; length: 15; J: TRBJ2-3; D: -
DNA: TGTGCCAGCATCAAGACAGGCTCTGGAAACACCATATATTTT; CDR3: CASIKTGSGNTIYF; V: TRBV6-5; size: -; length: 14; J: TRBJ1-3; D: -
DNA: TGTGCCACCAGCAGAGGGACAGGGACATGGACGGGAAACACCATATATTTT; CDR3: CATSRGTGTWTGNTIYF; V: TRBV15; size: -; length: 17; J: TRBJ1-3; D: TRBD1
DNA: TGTGCCACCAGTGATTTGCGTAGCGGTCGAGAGAGCTCCTACAATGAGCAGTTCTTC; CDR3: CATSDLRSGRESSYNEQFF; V: TRBV24-1; size: -; length: 19; J: TRBJ2-1; D: -
DNA: TGTGCCATCCAGGACAGGGAGGTACTTGGCTACACCTTC; CDR3: CAIQDREVLGYTF; V: TRBV10-3; size: -; length: 13; J: TRBJ1-2; D: TRBD1
DNA: TGTGCCAGCAGCTTGGGGCTAGCGGGAGACAATGAGCAGTTCTTC; CDR3: CASSLGLAGDNEQFF; V: TRBV5-6; size: -; length: 15; J: TRBJ2-1; D: TRBD2
DNA: TGTGCCAGCAGCCATTTGGGGGGGCTAGCTTTCTTT; CDR3: CASSHLGGLAFF; V: TRBV9; size: -; length: 12; J: TRBJ1-1; D: -
DNA: TGTGCCAGCAGCTTTAGCGGCAGGGGGGAAGAGACCCAGTACTTC; CDR3: CASSFSGRGEETQYF; V: TRBV7-8; size: -; length: 15; J: TRBJ2-5; D: -
DNA: TGTGCCAGCAGTCGCCTCCCCCCAGGGGTGGGGGCAATGAACACTGAAGCTTTCTTT; CDR3: CASSRLPPGVGAMNTEAFF; V: TRBV6-6; size: few; length: 19; J: TRBJ1-1; D: -
DNA: TGTGCCAGCAGCTTAGTTGGGCTTTCCGAGCAGTACTTC; CDR3: CASSLVGLSEQYF; V: TRBV7-3; size: once; length: 13; J: TRBJ2-7; D: -
DNA: TGTGCCAGCAGCTTAGGACAGGGGGTGAACTATGGCTACACCTTC; CDR3: CASSLGQGVNYGYTF; V: TRBV7-8; size: -; length: 15; J: TRBJ1-2; D: TRBD1
DNA: TGTGCCTGGATCCCGGGAAGTCAAGGCGGCTACACCTTC; CDR3: CAWIPGSQGGYTF; V: TRBV30; size: -; length: 13; J: TRBJ1-2; D: -
DNA: TGTGCCACCAGTGATTCTCAGGCCGGAGGGACAGATACGCAGTATTTT; CDR3: CATSDSQAGGTDTQYF; V: TRBV24-1; size: once; length: 16; J: TRBJ2-3; D: -
DNA: TGTGCCAGCAGCCAAGATCCTAGCGGGGCTAATAAGGGCGAGCAGTACTTC; CDR3: CASSQDPSGANKGEQYF; V: TRBV4-2; size: -; length: 17; J: TRBJ2-7; D: TRBD2
DNA: TGTGCCAGCAGCACGGCGACTATCTCAGGAGCTTTCTTT; CDR3: CASSTATISGAFF; V: TRBV4-2; size: -; length: 13; J: TRBJ1-1; D: -
DNA: TGTGCCAGCAGCTTTATGGGGAGCATGAACACTGAAGCTTTCTTT; CDR3: CASSFMGSMNTEAFF; V: TRBV5-4; size: -; length: 15; J: TRBJ1-1; D: -
DNA: TGTGCCAGCTCTTATCCGGGACAGCCGAAGGATACGCAGTATTTT; CDR3: CASSYPGQPKDTQYF; V: TRBV10-3; size: -; length: 15; J: TRBJ2-3; D: TRBD1
DNA: TGCGCCAGCGCGGACAGCAACACTGAAGCTTTCTTT; CDR3: CASADSNTEAFF; V: TRBV4-3; size: -; length: 12; J: TRBJ1-1; D: -
DNA: TGCAGCGTAAATAACAGGGATGTGTTGGAATATCGGAACTATGGCTACACCTTC; CDR3: CSVNNRDVLEYRNYGYTF; V: TRBV29-1; size: -; length: 18; J: TRBJ1-2; D: -
DNA: TGCGCCAGCAAAGAGGGGTACTATGGACAGGGGGCTGGTGGATCCAAAAACATTCAGTACTTC; CDR3: CASKEGYYGQGAGGSKNIQYF; V: TRBV10-1; size: -; length: 21; J: TRBJ2-4; D: TRBD1